This TCR beta chain was identified in a study of CD8 T cells in Susac syndrome. Whole-study context: When their blood was taken, patients with Susac syndrome were therapy-naive, taking corticosteroids, or taking intravenous immunoglobulin alone. Study-wide findings and caveats: Susac-specific public clones found in total CD8+ repertoires numbered around 16, and those in CD8+ TEMRA repertoires numbered 4 to 6.

The authors reverse transcribed roughly 0.45 to 1 ug RNA with random hexamers. TCRdb used MiXCR to reprocess the immunoSEQ multiplex PCR reads, holding one entry per CDR3 protein. The table lists under 110,000 distinct CDR3 sequences, 94% of them singletons. A remark on this clonotype: Its antigen is still unknown.

Trimming cost V 3 bases and J 5 bases, with 16 bases left between them. The CDR3 runs 15 residues. Germline values: CDR1 LGHDT, CDR2 YNNKEL (reference sequence). The authors sequenced TCR beta from blood CD8+ and CD4+ T cells. The sequencing input was CD8+ T cells from PBMCs. The TCR sequence derives from a human donor with Susac syndrome. The chain recombines TRBV3-1 with TRBJ1-2, with D possibly matching TRBD1 (6 bases). The CDR3 DNA is TGTGCCAGCAGCCAGAGGACAGCCCTATGGTATGGCTACACCTTC. This codes for CASSQRTALWYGYTF.